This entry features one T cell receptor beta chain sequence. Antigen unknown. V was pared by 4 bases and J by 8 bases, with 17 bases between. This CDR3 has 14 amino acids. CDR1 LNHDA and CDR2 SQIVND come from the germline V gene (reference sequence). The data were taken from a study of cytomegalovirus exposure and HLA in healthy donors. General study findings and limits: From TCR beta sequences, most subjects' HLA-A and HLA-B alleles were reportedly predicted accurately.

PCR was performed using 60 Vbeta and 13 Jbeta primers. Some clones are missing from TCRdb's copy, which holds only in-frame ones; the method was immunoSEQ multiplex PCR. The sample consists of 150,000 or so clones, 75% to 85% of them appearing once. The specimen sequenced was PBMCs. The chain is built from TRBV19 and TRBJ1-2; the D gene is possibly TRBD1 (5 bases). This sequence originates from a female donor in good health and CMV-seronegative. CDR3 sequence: CASSKRDSSGGYTF. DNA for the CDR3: TGTGCCAGTAGTAAACGGGACTCCTCGGGGGGCTACACCTTC.